Below, one T cell receptor beta chain is given with its context. The antigen remains undetermined. These data are taken from a study of T cell repertoires in ileal Crohn's disease. The CDR3 spans 16 residues. Germline CDR1 MNHEY, CDR2 SVGAGI. J was trimmed by 2 bases and V by 0 bases; bases with no gene match: 6. Study-wide points: Compared with non-smokers, active smokers at surgery showed more clonal expansions.

Each sample's TCRB immunosequencing used roughly 500 nanograms of biopsy DNA. Measured with immunoSEQ multiplex PCR; TCRdb has only the in-frame clones, and not every one. The data hold some 10,000 clones, with roughly 76% observed a single time. The gene calls are TRBV6-5 and TRBJ2-7; 8 nucleotides line up with TRBD1. This receptor was obtained from an adult with Crohn's disease. The sample taken for sequencing was ileal tissue. CDR3 region: CASSYSQGAYPYEQYF. The CDR3 nucleotides are TGTGCCAGCAGTTACTCTCAGGGGGCTTACCCCTACGAGCAGTACTTC.